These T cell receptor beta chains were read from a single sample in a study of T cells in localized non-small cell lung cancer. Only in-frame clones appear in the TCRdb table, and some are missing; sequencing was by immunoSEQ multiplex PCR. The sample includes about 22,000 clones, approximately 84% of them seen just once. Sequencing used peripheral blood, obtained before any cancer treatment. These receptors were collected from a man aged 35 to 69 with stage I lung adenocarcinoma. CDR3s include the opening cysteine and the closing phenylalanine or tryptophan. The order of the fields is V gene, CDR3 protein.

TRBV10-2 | CASSVLAGAHNEQFF
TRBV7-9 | CASSPSSYNEQFF
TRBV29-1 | CSVEATGASTDTQYF
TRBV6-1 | CASSPGTDDTEAFF
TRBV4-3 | CASSHRQGAYEQYF
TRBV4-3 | CASSPGQSTYEQYF
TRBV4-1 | CASSQVGAYSYEQYF
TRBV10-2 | CASHGGNTGTDTQYF
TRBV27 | CASSLWGPNEKLFF
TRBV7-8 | CASSLAGRDADSGANVLTF
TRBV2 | CASRQGPGELFF
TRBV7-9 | CASSPPGPRTSPLHF
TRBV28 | CASSLYYTSPKETQYF
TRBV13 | CASSSSGGGETQYF
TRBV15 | CATSRGELGEQFF
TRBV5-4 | CASSLIAGGTNEQFF
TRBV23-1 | CASRAEPSLSHQPQHF
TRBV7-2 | CASSPKGGSRSYEQYF
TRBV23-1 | CASTLGQTQETQYF
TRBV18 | CASSPWASAQETQYF
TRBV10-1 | CASSGQGRYEQYF
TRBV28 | CASSSLTENTEAFF
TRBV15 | CATSRSSVEQYF
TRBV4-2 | CASSPLAGIQSGELFF
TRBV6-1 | CASSRDREYTEAFF
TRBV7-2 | CASSFRGGLGNTQYF
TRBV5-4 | CASSSRQTGVHEQYF
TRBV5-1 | CASSLIQGGDTQYF
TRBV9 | CASSARLWGYRGNSNQPQHF
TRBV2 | CASIRQGYGDTEAFF